The source of this T cell receptor beta chain is a study of blood T cell repertoires in COVID-19. Study background: Samples representing acute and convalescent COVID-19 were sourced from the United States, Italy and Spain. PBMCs, B-cell-depleted T cells, or T cells provided the cDNA or gDNA that made up the material.

Original processing methods: Amplification with reference gene primers provided the estimates of nucleated cell counts. Clones were sequenced by immunoSEQ multiplex PCR, and TCRdb holds only the in-frame ones, with some missing. Clone size and V and J calls were adopted from that table, with D and trimming inferred from the DNA. Here the sample spans tens of thousands of clones, about 74% being singletons. This CDR3 has 15 amino acids. V gave up 4 bases and J gave up 4 bases, with 16 bases separating them. Germline V gene lookup returns CDR1 SGHDN and CDR2 FVKESK. The sample taken for sequencing was peripheral blood. The clonotype originates from a human donor with acute or convalescent COVID-19. The donor label of this sample is uncertain. The chain links TRBV14 to TRBJ1-2; TRBD1 might be the D (6 bases). The CDR3: CASSRVDRTGYGYTF. In nucleotides, the CDR3 is TGTGCCAGCAGCCGAGTCGACAGGACGGGCTATGGCTACACCTTC.